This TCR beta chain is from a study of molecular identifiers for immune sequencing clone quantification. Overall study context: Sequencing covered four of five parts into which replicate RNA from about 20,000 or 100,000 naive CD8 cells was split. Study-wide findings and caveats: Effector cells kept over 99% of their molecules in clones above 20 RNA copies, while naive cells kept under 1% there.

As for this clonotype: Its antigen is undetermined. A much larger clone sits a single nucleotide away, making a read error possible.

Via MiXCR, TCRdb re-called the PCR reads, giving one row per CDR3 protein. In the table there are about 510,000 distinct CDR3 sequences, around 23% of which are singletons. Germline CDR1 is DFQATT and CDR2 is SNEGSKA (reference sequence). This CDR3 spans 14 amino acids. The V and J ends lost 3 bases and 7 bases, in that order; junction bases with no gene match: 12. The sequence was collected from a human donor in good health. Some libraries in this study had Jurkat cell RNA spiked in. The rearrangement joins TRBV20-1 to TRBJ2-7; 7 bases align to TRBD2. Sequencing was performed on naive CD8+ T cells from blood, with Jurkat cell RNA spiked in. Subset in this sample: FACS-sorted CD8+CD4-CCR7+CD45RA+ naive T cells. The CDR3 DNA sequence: TGCAGTGCTAGGTCGCGCGGGAGTAATCGGGAGCAGTACTTC. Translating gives CSARSRGSNREQYF.